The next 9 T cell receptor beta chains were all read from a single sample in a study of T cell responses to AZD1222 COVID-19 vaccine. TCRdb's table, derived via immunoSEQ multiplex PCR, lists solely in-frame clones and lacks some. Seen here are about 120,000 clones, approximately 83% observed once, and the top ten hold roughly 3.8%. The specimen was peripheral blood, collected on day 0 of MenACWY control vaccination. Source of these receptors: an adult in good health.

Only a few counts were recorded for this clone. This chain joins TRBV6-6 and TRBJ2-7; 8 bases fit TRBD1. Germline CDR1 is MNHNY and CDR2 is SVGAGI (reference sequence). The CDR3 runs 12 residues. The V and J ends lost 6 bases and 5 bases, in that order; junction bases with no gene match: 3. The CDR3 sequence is CASSLTGDEQYF. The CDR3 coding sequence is TGTGCCAGCAGCTTGACAGGGGACGAGCAGTACTTC.

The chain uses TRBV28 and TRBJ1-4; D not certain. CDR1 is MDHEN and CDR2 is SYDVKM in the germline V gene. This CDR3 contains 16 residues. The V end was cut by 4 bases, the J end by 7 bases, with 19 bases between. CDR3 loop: CASSSIALDSGEKLFF. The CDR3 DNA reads TGTGCCAGCAGTTCCATTGCATTGGATTCGGGTGAAAAACTGTTTTTT.

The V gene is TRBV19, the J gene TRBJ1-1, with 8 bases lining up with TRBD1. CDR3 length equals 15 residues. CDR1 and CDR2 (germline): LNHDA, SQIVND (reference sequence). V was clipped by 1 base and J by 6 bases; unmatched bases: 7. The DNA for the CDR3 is TGTGCCAGTAGTATAGGGCAGGGGGCGACGGCTGAAGCTTTCTTT. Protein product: CASSIGQGATAEAFF.

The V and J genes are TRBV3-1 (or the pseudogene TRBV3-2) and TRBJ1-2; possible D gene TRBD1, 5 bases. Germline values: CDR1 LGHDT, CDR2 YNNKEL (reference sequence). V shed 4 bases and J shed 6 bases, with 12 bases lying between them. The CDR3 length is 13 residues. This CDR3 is CASSRGMDNGYTF. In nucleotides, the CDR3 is TGTGCCAGCAGCCGGGGGATGGATAATGGCTACACCTTC.

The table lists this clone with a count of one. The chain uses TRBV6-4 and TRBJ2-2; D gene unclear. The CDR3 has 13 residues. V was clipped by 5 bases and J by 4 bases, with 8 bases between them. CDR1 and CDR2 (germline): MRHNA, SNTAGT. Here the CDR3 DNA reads TGTGCCAGCAGTTCGGGTACCACCGGGGAGCTGTTTTTT. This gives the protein CASSSGTTGELFF.

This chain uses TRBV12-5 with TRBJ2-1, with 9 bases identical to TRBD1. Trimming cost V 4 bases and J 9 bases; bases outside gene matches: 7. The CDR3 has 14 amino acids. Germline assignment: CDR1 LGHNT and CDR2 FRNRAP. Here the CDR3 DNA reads TGTGCTAGTGGTTCAGGACAGGGGTGGAGTGAGCAGTTCTTC. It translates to CASGSGQGWSEQFF. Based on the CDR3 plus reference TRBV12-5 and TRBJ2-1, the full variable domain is DARVTQTPRHKVTEMGQEVTMRCQPILGHNTVFWYRQTMMQGLELLAYFRNRAPLDDSGMPKDRFSAEMPDATLATLKIQPSEPRDSAVYFCASGSGQGWSEQFFGPGTRLTVL.

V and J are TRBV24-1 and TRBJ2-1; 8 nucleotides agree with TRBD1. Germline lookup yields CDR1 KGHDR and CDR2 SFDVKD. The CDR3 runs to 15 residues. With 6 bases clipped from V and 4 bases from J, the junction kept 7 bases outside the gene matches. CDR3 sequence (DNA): TGTGCCACCAGTCTTCCCGGGACAGGATACAATGAGCAGTTCTTC. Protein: CATSLPGTGYNEQFF.

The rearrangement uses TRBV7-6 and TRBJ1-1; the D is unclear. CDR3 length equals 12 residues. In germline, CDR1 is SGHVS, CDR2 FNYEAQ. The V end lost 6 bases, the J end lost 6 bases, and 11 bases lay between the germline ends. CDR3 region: CASSRWGAEAFF. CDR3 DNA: TGTGCCAGCAGTAGATGGGGAGCTGAAGCTTTCTTT.

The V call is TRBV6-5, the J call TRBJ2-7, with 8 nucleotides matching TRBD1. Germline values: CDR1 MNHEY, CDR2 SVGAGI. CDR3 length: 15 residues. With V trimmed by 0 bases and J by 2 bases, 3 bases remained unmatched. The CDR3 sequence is CASSYSTTGAYEQYF. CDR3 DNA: TGTGCCAGCAGTTACTCGACGACAGGGGCCTACGAGCAGTACTTC.